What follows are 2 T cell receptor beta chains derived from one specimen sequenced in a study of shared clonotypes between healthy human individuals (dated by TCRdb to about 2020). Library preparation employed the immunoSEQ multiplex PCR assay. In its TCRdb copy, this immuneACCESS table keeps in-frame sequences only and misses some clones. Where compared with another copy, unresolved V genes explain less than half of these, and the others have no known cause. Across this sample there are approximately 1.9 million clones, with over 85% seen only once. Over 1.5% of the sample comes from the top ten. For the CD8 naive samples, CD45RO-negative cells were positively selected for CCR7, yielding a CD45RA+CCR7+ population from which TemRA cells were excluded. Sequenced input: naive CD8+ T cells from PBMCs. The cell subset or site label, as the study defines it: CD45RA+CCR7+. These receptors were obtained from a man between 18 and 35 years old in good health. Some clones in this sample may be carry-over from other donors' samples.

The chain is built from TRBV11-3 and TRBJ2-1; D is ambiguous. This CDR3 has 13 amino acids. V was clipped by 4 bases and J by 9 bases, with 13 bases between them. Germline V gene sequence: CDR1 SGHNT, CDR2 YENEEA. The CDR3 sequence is CASSYRTASEQFF. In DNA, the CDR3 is TGTGCCAGCAGCTACCGGACGGCCAGTGAGCAGTTCTTC. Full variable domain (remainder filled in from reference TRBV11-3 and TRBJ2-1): EAGVVQSPRYKIIEKKQPVAFWCNPISGHNTLYWYLQNLGQGPELLIRYENEEAVDDSQLPKDRFSAERLKGVDSTLKIQPAELGDSAVYLCASSYRTASEQFFGPGTRLTVL.

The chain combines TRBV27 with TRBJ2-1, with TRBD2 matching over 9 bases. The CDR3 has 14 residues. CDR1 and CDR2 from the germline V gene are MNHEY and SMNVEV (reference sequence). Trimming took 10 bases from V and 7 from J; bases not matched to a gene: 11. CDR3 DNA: TGTGCCACAGGGGGAGCGGGAGGAGGTAATGAGCAGTTCTTC. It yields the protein CATGGAGGGNEQFF.